The 23 T cell receptor beta chains below come from one sample, sequenced in a study of T cell responses to AZD1222 COVID-19 vaccine. Only in-frame clones appear in the TCRdb table, and some are missing; sequencing was by immunoSEQ multiplex PCR. This table has tens of thousands of clones, roughly 90% appearing once. Here the sequenced sample was peripheral blood, taken on day 0 of AZD1222 vaccination. Source of these receptors: an adult in good health.

The V gene is TRBV20-1, the J gene TRBJ2-1, with a possible D match to TRBD2 (6 bases). V shed 3 bases and J shed 9 bases, with 6 bases lying between them. The CDR3 has 10 amino acids. In germline, CDR1 is DFQATT, CDR2 SNEGSKA (reference sequence). CDR3 amino acids: CSARTSEQFF. The DNA for the CDR3 is TGCAGTGCTAGGACTAGTGAGCAGTTCTTC.

The J gene is TRBJ2-7, the V gene TRBV4-1; D is perhaps TRBD2 (5 bases). The V gene's germline CDR1 is MGHRA and CDR2 YSYEKL. The CDR3 sequence is 17 residues long. Trimming took 0 bases from V and 1 from J, leaving 16 bases between them. The CDR3 DNA sequence: TGCGCCAGCAGCCAAGAAAGCTCGGACTTTCGGTCCTACGAGCAGTACTTC. It yields the protein CASSQESSDFRSYEQYF.

V and J are TRBV19 and TRBJ1-5; D possibly corresponds to TRBD1 (5 bases). The germline V gene has CDR1 LNHDA and CDR2 SQIVND (reference sequence). The CDR3 sequence is 14 residues long. V lost 0 bases and J 6 bases, leaving 9 bases between the germline ends. This CDR3 is CASSIERGSQPQHF. CDR3 nucleotide sequence: TGTGCCAGTAGTATAGAAAGGGGCTCTCAGCCCCAGCATTTT.

The chain uses TRBV3-1 (or the pseudogene TRBV3-2) and TRBJ2-5, with 8 positions matching TRBD2. Germline-derived CDR1 and CDR2 are LGHDT and YNNKEL (reference sequence). With 4 bases clipped from V and 5 bases from J, the junction kept 6 bases outside the gene matches. The CDR3 has 14 residues. CDR3 sequence (DNA): TGTGCCAGCAGCCTTCCGGGACTAGGGGAGACCCAGTACTTC. This gives the protein CASSLPGLGETQYF.

This rearrangement joins TRBV11-2 to TRBJ1-6; D is undetermined. Looked up from germline, CDR1 is SGHAT and CDR2 is FQNNGV. The V end lost 5 bases, the J end lost 9 bases, and 14 bases lay between the germline ends. This CDR3 is built from 14 residues. The CDR3 region has the DNA TGTGCCAGCAGCCTCGAACAGCGGGGTTCACCCCTCCACTTT. It encodes CASSLEQRGSPLHF. Full variable domain (rest looked up from reference TRBV11-2 and TRBJ1-6): EAGVAQSPRYKIIEKRQSVAFWCNPISGHATLYWYQQILGQGPKLLIQFQNNGVVDDSQLPKDRFSAERLKGVDSTLKIQPAKLEDSAVYLCASSLEQRGSPLHFGNGTRLTVT.

V gene TRBV2 combines with J gene TRBJ1-2; D is perhaps TRBD1 (5 bases). CDR1 is SNHLY and CDR2 is FYNNEI in the germline V gene. Trimming took 5 bases from V and 6 from J, leaving 16 bases between them. The CDR3 is 14 amino acids. The DNA of the CDR3 is TGTGCCAGCAGTAGAGAGGGGAATTTTAATGGCTACACCTTC. Translated, it gives CASSREGNFNGYTF.

CDR3 bases: TGTGCCATCACGGGGGTTGACACAGATACGCAGTATTTT. Translated, it gives CAITGVDTDTQYF. The rearrangement joins TRBV10-3 to TRBJ2-3, with D possibly being TRBD2 (6 bases). Trimming removed 7 bases from V and 2 bases from J, with 10 bases in between. The CDR3 is made up of 13 amino acids. CDR1 and CDR2 (germline): ENHRY, SYGVKD.

This clone is a singleton in its sample. The likely explanation is a read error, given a far larger clone one base away. The V and J genes are TRBV30 and TRBJ2-5, with D perhaps being TRBD1 or TRBD2 (5 bases each). CDR1 is GTSNPN, CDR2 SVGIG, per germline (reference sequence). V lost 5 bases and J lost 0, with 13 bases in between. This CDR3 has 14 amino acids. CDR3 sequence (DNA): TGTGCCTGGTGTGGGGACGGTTACCAAGAGACCCAGTACTTC. Its protein product is CAWCGDGYQETQYF.

The chain has TRBV6-5 and TRBJ1-4, with D possibly being TRBD1 (6 bases). Germline V gives CDR1 MNHEY, CDR2 SVGAGI. The CDR3 consists of 14 residues. V was pared by 6 bases and J by 0 bases, with 8 bases between. The CDR3 spells CASRWTATNEKLFF. The CDR3 DNA follows: TGTGCCAGCAGGTGGACAGCAACTAATGAAAAACTGTTTTTT.

V and J are TRBV30 and TRBJ2-7; 11 bases fit TRBD2. The CDR3 runs to 15 residues. V lost 5 bases, J lost 4 bases, and 10 bases stayed unmatched. Germline CDR1 is GTSNPN and CDR2 is SVGIG (reference sequence). The chain's CDR3 is CAWARTSGSYYEQYF. The CDR3 DNA reads TGTGCCTGGGCCCGAACTAGCGGGAGCTATTACGAGCAGTACTTC.

The chain has TRBV5-4 and TRBJ1-2; 7 bases match TRBD1. Germline V gene lookup returns CDR1 SGHNT and CDR2 YYREEE (reference sequence). With V trimmed by 0 bases and J by 7 bases, 0 bases remained unmatched. This CDR3 spans 12 amino acids. Written as DNA, the CDR3 is TGTGCCAGCAGCTTGGCAGGGGGTGGCTACACCTTC. Translation gives CASSLAGGGYTF.

This chain joins TRBV21-1 and TRBJ1-6; TRBD1 was called by the table and not checked on the DNA. TRBV21-1 is labeled a pseudogene. There are 15 residues in the CDR3. The CDR3 loop reads CASSKEGQGYSPLHF. CDR3 sequence (DNA): TGTGCCAGCAGCAAAGAGGGGCAGGGGTATTCACCCCTCCACTTT.

V is TRBV6-5 and J is TRBJ1-3, with TRBD1 as a possible D gene (6 bases). The germline gives CDR1 MNHEY, CDR2 SVGAGI. V lost 2 bases to trimming and J lost 0 bases, with 11 bases between them. The CDR3 has 16 amino acids. The CDR3 loop is CASSYGGATSGNTIYF. The CDR3 DNA sequence: TGTGCCAGCAGTTACGGGGGGGCCACCTCTGGAAACACCATATATTTT.

V usage is TRBV5-4 and J usage is TRBJ1-1; no definite D call. CDR1 is SGHNT and CDR2 is YYREEE in the germline V gene (reference sequence). The CDR3 runs 13 residues. The V end lost 1 base, the J end lost 1 base, and 5 bases lay between the germline ends. This CDR3 reads CASSLTSNTEAFF. CDR3 DNA sequence: TGTGCCAGCAGCTTGACCTCGAACACTGAAGCTTTCTTT.

Remarks on this clone: Other nucleotide sequences from this sample produce the same CDR3. The V call is TRBV6-4, the J call TRBJ1-1, with D possibly matching TRBD1 (5 bases). CDR1 and CDR2 from the germline V gene are MRHNA and SNTAGT. The V end lost 6 bases, the J end lost 2 bases, and 10 bases lay between the germline ends. The CDR3 loop spans 13 amino acids. Written as DNA, the CDR3 is TGTGCCAGCAGGGACACACCAAACACTGAAGCTTTCTTT. Its protein is CASRDTPNTEAFF.

The chain links TRBV7-9 to TRBJ2-7; possibly TRBD1 for D (6 bases). CDR1 and CDR2 from the germline V gene are SEHNR and FQNEAQ (reference sequence). V was trimmed by 4 bases and J by 3 bases, leaving 13 bases between them. This CDR3 has 14 amino acids. CDR3 protein: CASSSGQKYYEQYF. The CDR3 DNA follows: TGTGCCAGCAGCTCCGGACAGAAATACTACGAGCAGTACTTC.

The rearrangement uses TRBV10-3 and TRBJ1-3; a possible D gene is TRBD1 (5 bases). The CDR3 loop spans 13 amino acids. Trimming took 10 bases from V and 6 from J, leaving 16 bases between them. Germline lookup yields CDR1 ENHRY and CDR2 SYGVKD. This CDR3 is CATEEGTVNTIYF. As DNA, the CDR3 is TGTGCCACTGAGGAAGGGACGGTAAACACCATATATTTT.

The chain recombines TRBV6-5 with TRBJ2-7; TRBD2 matches at 7 bases. J lost 3 bases, V lost 10 bases, and 15 bases had no gene match. The CDR3 has 15 residues. CDR1 MNHEY and CDR2 SVGAGI come from the germline V gene. CDR3 protein: CATSPGTTSIYEQYF. The CDR3 nucleotides are TGTGCCACCTCCCCGGGGACTACCTCTATCTACGAGCAGTACTTC.

CDR3 nucleotide sequence: TGTGCCTGGAGAGGGGACAGGGGCTACGGCTACACCTTC. Encoded protein: CAWRGDRGYGYTF. J is TRBJ1-2 and V is TRBV30; 10 bases agree with TRBD1. Germline V gene lookup returns CDR1 GTSNPN and CDR2 SVGIG (reference sequence). This CDR3 is 13 amino acids long. J gave up 8 bases and V 3 bases, and 6 bases lay outside the gene matches.

This chain links TRBV7-9 with TRBJ2-5; D may be TRBD1 (7 bases). There are 14 residues in the CDR3. Germline V gene lookup returns CDR1 SEHNR and CDR2 FQNEAQ (reference sequence). Deletions cut 5 bases from V and 4 bases from J, with 14 bases between. CDR3 region: CASSQTQGGETQYF. CDR3 DNA: TGTGCCAGCAGCCAAACGCAGGGGGGAGAGACCCAGTACTTC.

The V gene is TRBV9, the J gene TRBJ2-3, with D possibly being TRBD2 (5 bases). The ends were cut back, 0 bases at V and 3 bases at J, with 8 bases in the middle. The CDR3 has 14 amino acids. Germline V gives CDR1 SGDLS, CDR2 YYNGEE. The CDR3 loop is CASSVVSGTDTQYF. The CDR3 nucleotides read TGTGCCAGCAGCGTAGTCTCGGGGACAGATACGCAGTATTTT.

This chain uses TRBV7-9 with TRBJ1-2; 7 bases agree with TRBD1. CDR3 size: 14 residues. The germline CDR1 and CDR2 sequences are SEHNR and FQNEAQ (reference sequence). Losses at the gene ends were 4 bases for V and 2 bases for J; bases not matched to a gene: 4. This CDR3 is CASSSTGTNYGYTF. DNA of the CDR3: TGTGCCAGCAGCTCGACAGGGACCAACTATGGCTACACCTTC.

This clone was recorded only once. The CDR3 DNA is TGTGCCAGCAGTCAAATCGGGACAAACTATGGCTACACCTTC. Protein sequence: CASSQIGTNYGYTF. The rearrangement links TRBV6-6 to TRBJ1-2, with a tentative D call TRBD1 (6 bases). Germline V gene lookup returns CDR1 MNHNY and CDR2 SVGAGI (reference sequence). The ends were cut back, 5 bases at V and 2 bases at J, with 12 bases in the middle. The CDR3 is 14 amino acids.